This passage covers 21 T cell receptor beta chains from one sample sequenced in a study of long-term antiretroviral therapy in people with HIV. Survey-level resolution applied to immunoSEQ assay v3.0. TCRdb's copy holds only in-frame clones and misses some; the assay was immunoSEQ multiplex PCR. The sample includes some 14,000 clones, 77% of them seen just once. Sequencing used unsorted PBMCs, obtained 1.3 years before starting antiretroviral therapy. Every receptor here comes from a man aged 35 to 55 with HIV.

V gene TRBV5-4 combines with J gene TRBJ1-3; 7 bases agree with TRBD1. Germline values: CDR1 SGHNT, CDR2 YYREEE (reference sequence). V shed 2 bases and J 4 bases; nucleotides not matched to a gene: 3. The CDR3 has 14 residues. CDR3 DNA: TGTGCCAGCAGCTTTAGGGACAGAGGAAACACCATATATTTT. It translates to CASSFRDRGNTIYF. The full variable domain, with the rest looked up from reference TRBV5-4 and TRBJ1-3, is ETGVTQSPTHLIKTRGQQVTLRCSSQSGHNTVSWYQQALGQGPQFIFQYYREEENGRGNFPPRFSGLQFPNYSSELNVNALELDDSALYLCASSFRDRGNTIYFGEGSWLTVV.

This clone was counted a few times. V gene TRBV19 combines with J gene TRBJ1-2, with D maybe TRBD1 (5 bases). The germline CDR1 and CDR2 sequences are LNHDA and SQIVND (reference sequence). V lost 5 bases to trimming and J lost 4 bases, with 14 bases between them. This CDR3 spans 14 amino acids. CDR3 in amino acids: CASSRGMGGYGYTF. DNA of the CDR3: TGTGCCAGTAGTCGGGGCATGGGAGGCTATGGCTACACCTTC.

This clone has just a few counts. The chain uses TRBV5-5 and TRBJ1-3; D not resolved. The CDR3 has 15 amino acids. With 2 bases removed from V and 4 bases from J, the gap between germline ends came to 13 bases. CDR1 is SGHKS, CDR2 YYEKEE, per germline (reference sequence). Here the CDR3 DNA reads TGTGCCAGCAGCTTTTTTGGAGGAGGAGGAAACACCATATATTTT. Protein: CASSFFGGGGNTIYF.

This clone was seen only once. The chain carries TRBV7-9 and TRBJ2-3; D possibly uses TRBD1 or TRBD2 (7 bases each). V was trimmed by 6 bases and J by 5 bases, leaving 21 bases between them. CDR1 is SEHNR and CDR2 is FQNEAQ in the germline V gene (reference sequence). The CDR3 length is 16 residues. DNA of the CDR3: TGTGCCAGCAGACCTCAGGGGGGGCACGGTATAGATACGCAGTATTTT. Protein: CASRPQGGHGIDTQYF.

This clone was detected a few times. The rearrangement joins TRBV7-9 to TRBJ2-6; D unresolved. Between the trimmed V and J ends, which lost 1 base and 0 bases, there was a span of 10 bases. Germline values: CDR1 SEHNR, CDR2 FQNEAQ (reference sequence). The CDR3 extends over 17 amino acids. The DNA of the CDR3 is TGTGCCAGCAGCTTAGGCGGATGGAGCTCTGGGGCCAACGTCCTGACTTTC. Protein: CASSLGGWSSGANVLTF.

The rearrangement joins TRBV5-1 to TRBJ2-5, with TRBD2 matching over 8 bases. Germline V gives CDR1 SGHRS, CDR2 YFSETQ. The CDR3 spans 15 residues. V shed 0 bases, J shed 6 bases, and the junction held 7 bases outside the gene matches. CDR3 DNA sequence: TGCGCCAGCAGCTTGGACGGGGGGGCGGGGAAGACCCAGTACTTC. This codes for CASSLDGGAGKTQYF. The variable domain in full, completed from reference TRBV5-1 and TRBJ2-5, reads KAGVTQTPRYLIKTRGQQVTLSCSPISGHRSVSWYQQTPGQGLQFLFEYFSETQRNKGNFPGRFSGRQFSNSRSEMNVSTLELGDSALYLCASSLDGGAGKTQYFGPGTRLLVL.

The genes are TRBV27 and TRBJ2-2; 11 bases line up with TRBD1. Germline CDR1 is MNHEY and CDR2 is SMNVEV (reference sequence). The CDR3 covers 16 residues. Germline trimming cut 5 bases from V and 7 bases from J; bases unmatched to any gene: 9. CDR3 protein: CASSPRTGGADGELFF. CDR3 sequence (DNA): TGTGCCAGCAGTCCGCGGACAGGGGGCGCAGACGGGGAGCTGTTTTTT.

The V and J genes are TRBV15 and TRBJ2-3; the match to TRBD2 covers 8 bases. CDR1 is LNHNV, CDR2 YYDKDF, per germline (reference sequence). V was pared by 0 bases and J by 4 bases, with 9 bases of the junction left unmatched. The CDR3 has 17 amino acids. CDR3 amino acids: CATSRDPMAGGADTQYF. Here the CDR3 DNA reads TGTGCCACCAGCAGAGATCCCATGGCGGGGGGCGCAGATACGCAGTATTTT.

The CDR3 DNA follows: TGTGCCACCAGCAGAGGGGACCGAGGCTACACCATATATTTT. Translating it yields CATSRGDRGYTIYF. The chain carries TRBV15 and TRBJ1-3, with D perhaps matching TRBD1 (5 bases). V was clipped by 1 base and J by 8 bases, with 12 bases between them. Germline-derived CDR1 and CDR2 are LNHNV and YYDKDF (reference sequence). CDR3 size: 14 residues.

The chain combines TRBV7-3 with TRBJ2-2; 9 nucleotides align to TRBD1. From germline, CDR1 is SGHTA and CDR2 FQGTGA. The junction had 5 bases not matched to a gene; V was cut back by 2 bases and J by 4 bases. The CDR3 is 16 residues long. This CDR3 is CASSLGGQGLTGELFF. Written as DNA, the CDR3 is TGTGCCAGCAGCTTAGGGGGACAGGGACTCACCGGGGAGCTGTTTTTT.

This rearrangement joins TRBV15 to TRBJ2-2; D may correspond to TRBD1 or TRBD2 (6 bases each). The CDR3 loop spans 15 amino acids. V dropped 1 base and J dropped 4 bases, with 10 bases sitting between them. CDR1 is LNHNV and CDR2 is YYDKDF in the germline V gene (reference sequence). CDR3 in DNA: TGTGCCACCAGCAGAGCGTGGGGGGCCACCGGGGAGCTGTTTTTT. Translated, it gives CATSRAWGATGELFF.

V and J are TRBV6-5 and TRBJ2-1; D is possibly TRBD1 or TRBD2 (5 bases each). The CDR3 length is 16 residues. Germline V gene data show CDR1 as MNHEY and CDR2 as SVGAGI. V was shortened by 0 bases and J by 0 bases, with 9 bases between the two germline ends. This CDR3 is CASSYSMGVSYNEQFF. In DNA, the CDR3 is TGTGCCAGCAGTTACTCGATGGGGGTCTCCTACAATGAGCAGTTCTTC.

The chain combines TRBV10-3 with TRBJ1-5; TRBD1 might be the D (5 bases). Trimming cost V 3 bases and J 1 base, with 13 bases left between them. The CDR3 spans 16 residues. Germline lookup yields CDR1 ENHRY and CDR2 SYGVKD. In DNA form, the CDR3 reads TGTGCCATCAGTGAAGGCAGGGAGGGAAGCAATCAGCCCCAGCATTTT. It codes for CAISEGREGSNQPQHF.

This rearrangement joins TRBV5-1 to TRBJ1-1, with TRBD1 identical over 8 bases. The CDR3 contains 14 residues. Germline V gives CDR1 SGHRS, CDR2 YFSETQ. The V and J ends lost 0 bases and 4 bases, in that order; junction bases with no gene match: 2. CDR3 residues: CASSLGQGFTEAFF. Here the CDR3 DNA reads TGCGCCAGCAGCTTGGGACAGGGGTTCACTGAAGCTTTCTTT.

DNA of the CDR3: TGCGCCAGCAGTGAGTCGGCCGCCACTCATGGCTACACCTTC. This encodes CASSESAATHGYTF. This chain joins TRBV10-2 and TRBJ1-2; D gene ambiguous. CDR3 size: 14 residues. CDR1 and CDR2 from the germline V gene are WSHSY and SAAADI. The V and J ends lost 0 bases and 6 bases respectively, with 11 bases between them.

The chain has TRBV4-2 and TRBJ2-7, with TRBD1 matching over 8 bases. This CDR3 is built from 15 residues. J was trimmed by 4 bases and V by 3 bases; bases with no gene match: 8. Germline lookup yields CDR1 LGHNA and CDR2 YNFKEQ. In DNA form, the CDR3 reads TGTGCCAGCAGCCAGGGGGGACAGGAACCTTACGAGCAGTACTTC. Translation gives CASSQGGQEPYEQYF.

This clone was found a few times. V is TRBV7-9 and J is TRBJ2-1; D possibly uses TRBD1 or TRBD2 (6 bases each). Trimming took 1 base from V and 9 from J, leaving 13 bases between them. The CDR3 runs to 14 residues. Per germline, CDR1 SEHNR and CDR2 FQNEAQ (reference sequence). CDR3: CASSLVLGGPEQFF. In DNA form, the CDR3 reads TGTGCCAGCAGCTTAGTTTTGGGGGGCCCTGAGCAGTTCTTC. Full variable domain (outside the CDR3, taken from reference TRBV7-9 and TRBJ2-1): DTGVSQNPRHKITKRGQNVTFRCDPISEHNRLYWYRQTLGQGPEFLTYFQNEAQLEKSRLLSDRFSAERPKGSFSTLEIQRTEQGDSAMYLCASSLVLGGPEQFFGPGTRLTVL.

The V gene is TRBV5-4, the J gene TRBJ2-1, with 7 bases lining up with TRBD1. The CDR3 totals 12 residues. V trimming: 6 bases; J trimming: 9 bases; junction bases outside the gene matches: 6. The germline CDR1 and CDR2 sequences are SGHNT and YYREEE (reference sequence). The CDR3 here is CASIGQVGEQFF. CDR3 sequence (DNA): TGTGCCAGCATCGGACAGGTGGGTGAGCAGTTCTTC.

This chain uses TRBV6-4 with TRBJ1-1; 10 bases line up with TRBD1. V trimming: 4 bases; J trimming: 4 bases; junction bases outside the gene matches: 6. The CDR3 has 15 amino acids. Germline V gives CDR1 MRHNA, CDR2 SNTAGT. The CDR3: CASSARTGGGTEAFF. For the CDR3, the DNA is TGTGCCAGCAGTGCCCGGACAGGGGGTGGCACTGAAGCTTTCTTT.

The rearrangement links TRBV2 to TRBJ1-1; D unresolved. This CDR3 is 12 amino acids long. CDR1 and CDR2 (germline): SNHLY, FYNNEI. The germline V and J ends were trimmed by 7 bases and 7 bases, with 13 bases remaining between them. CDR3 DNA sequence: TGTGCCAGCAACACTCCGGACCGTGAAGCTTTCTTT. Translating gives CASNTPDREAFF.

With respect to this clone: Other DNA sequences in the same sample also yield this CDR3. As DNA, the CDR3 is TGTGCCAGTAGTAAAACTAGCGGGGAATCCTACGAGCAGTACTTC. Residues: CASSKTSGESYEQYF. The chain couples TRBV19 to TRBJ2-7, with 10 bases that match TRBD2. The CDR3 covers 15 residues. The junction had 4 bases not matched to a gene; V was cut back by 4 bases and J by 1 base. The germline CDR1 and CDR2 sequences are LNHDA and SQIVND (reference sequence).